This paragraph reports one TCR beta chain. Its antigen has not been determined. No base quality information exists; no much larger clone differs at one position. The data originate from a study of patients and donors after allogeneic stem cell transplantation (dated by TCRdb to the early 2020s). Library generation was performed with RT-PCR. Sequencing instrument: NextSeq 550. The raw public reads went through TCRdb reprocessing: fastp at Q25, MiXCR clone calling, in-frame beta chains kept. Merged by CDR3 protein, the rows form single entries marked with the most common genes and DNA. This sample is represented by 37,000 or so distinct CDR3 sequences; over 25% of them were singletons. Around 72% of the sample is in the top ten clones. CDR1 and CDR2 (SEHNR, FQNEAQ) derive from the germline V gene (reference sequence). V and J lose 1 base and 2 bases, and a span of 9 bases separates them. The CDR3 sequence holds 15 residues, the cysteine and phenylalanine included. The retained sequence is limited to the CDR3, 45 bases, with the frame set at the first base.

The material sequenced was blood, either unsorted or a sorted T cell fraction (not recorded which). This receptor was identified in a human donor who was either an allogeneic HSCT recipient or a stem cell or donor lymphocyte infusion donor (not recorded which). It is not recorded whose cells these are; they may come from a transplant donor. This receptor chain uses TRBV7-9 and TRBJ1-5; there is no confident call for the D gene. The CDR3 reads CASSLGVPGNQPQHF. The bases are TGTGCCAGCAGCTTAGGAGTCCCCGGCAATCAGCCCCAGCATTTT.